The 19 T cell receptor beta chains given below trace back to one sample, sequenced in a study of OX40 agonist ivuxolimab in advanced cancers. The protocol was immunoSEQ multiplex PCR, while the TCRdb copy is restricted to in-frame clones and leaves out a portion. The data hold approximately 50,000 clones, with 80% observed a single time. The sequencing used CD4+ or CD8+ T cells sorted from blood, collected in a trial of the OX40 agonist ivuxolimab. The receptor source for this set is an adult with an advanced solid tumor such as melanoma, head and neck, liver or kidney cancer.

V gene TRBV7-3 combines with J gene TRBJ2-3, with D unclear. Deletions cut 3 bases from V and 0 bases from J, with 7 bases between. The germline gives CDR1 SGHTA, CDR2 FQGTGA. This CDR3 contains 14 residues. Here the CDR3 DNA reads TGTGCCAGCAGCTTGGGCACTAGCACAGATACGCAGTATTTT. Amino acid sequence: CASSLGTSTDTQYF.

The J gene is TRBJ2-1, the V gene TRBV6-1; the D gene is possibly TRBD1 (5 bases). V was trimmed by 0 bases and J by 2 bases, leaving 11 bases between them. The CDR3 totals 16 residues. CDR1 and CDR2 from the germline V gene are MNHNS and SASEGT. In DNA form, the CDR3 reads TGTGCCAGCAGTGAAGCCGGGCAGGGCACCTACAATGAGCAGTTCTTC. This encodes CASSEAGQGTYNEQFF.

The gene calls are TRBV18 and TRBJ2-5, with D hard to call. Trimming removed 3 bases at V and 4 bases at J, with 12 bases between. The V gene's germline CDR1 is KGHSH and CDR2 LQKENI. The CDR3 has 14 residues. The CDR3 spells CASSPVPLGETQYF. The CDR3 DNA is TGTGCCAGCTCACCCGTACCCCTAGGAGAGACCCAGTACTTC.

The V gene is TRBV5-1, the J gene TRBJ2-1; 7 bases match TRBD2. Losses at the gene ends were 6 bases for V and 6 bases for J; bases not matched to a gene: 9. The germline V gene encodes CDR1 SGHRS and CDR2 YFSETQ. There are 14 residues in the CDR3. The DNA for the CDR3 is TGCGCCAGCATCGCGGGAGAATTCGGCAATGAGCAGTTCTTC. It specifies CASIAGEFGNEQFF.

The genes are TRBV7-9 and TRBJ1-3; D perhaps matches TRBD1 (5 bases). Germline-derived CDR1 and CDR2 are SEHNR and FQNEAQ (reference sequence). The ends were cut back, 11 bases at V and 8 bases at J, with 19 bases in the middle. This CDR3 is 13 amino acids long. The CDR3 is CAFGAGWRDTIYF. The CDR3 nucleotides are TGTGCCTTCGGAGCAGGGTGGCGGGACACCATATATTTT.

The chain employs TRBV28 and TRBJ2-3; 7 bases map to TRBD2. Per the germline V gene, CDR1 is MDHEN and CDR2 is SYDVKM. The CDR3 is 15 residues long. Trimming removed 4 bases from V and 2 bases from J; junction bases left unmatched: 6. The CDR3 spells CASSWPSGLTDTQYF. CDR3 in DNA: TGTGCCAGCAGTTGGCCTAGCGGACTCACAGATACGCAGTATTTT. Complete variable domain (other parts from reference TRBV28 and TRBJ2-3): DVKVTQSSRYLVKRTGEKVFLECVQDMDHENMFWYRQDPGLGLRLIYFSYDVKMKEKGDIPEGYSVSREKKERFSLILESASTNQTSMYLCASSWPSGLTDTQYFGPGTRLTVL.

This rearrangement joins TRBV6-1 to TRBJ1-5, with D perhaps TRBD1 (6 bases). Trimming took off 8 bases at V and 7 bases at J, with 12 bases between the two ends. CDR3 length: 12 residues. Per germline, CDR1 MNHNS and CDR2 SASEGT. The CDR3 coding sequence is TGTGCCAGCCACAGGGTCGGACAGCCCCAGCATTTT. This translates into CASHRVGQPQHF.

CDR3 region: CASSFWDRVTGELFF. The CDR3 nucleotides are TGTGCCAGCAGTTTTTGGGACAGGGTTACCGGGGAGCTGTTTTTT. The genes are TRBV27 and TRBJ2-2, with 9 nucleotides matching TRBD1. Trimming at V came to 3 bases and at J to 5 bases, leaving 4 bases not matched to a gene. The CDR3 contains 15 residues. Germline V CDR1 and CDR2: MNHEY, SMNVEV (reference sequence).

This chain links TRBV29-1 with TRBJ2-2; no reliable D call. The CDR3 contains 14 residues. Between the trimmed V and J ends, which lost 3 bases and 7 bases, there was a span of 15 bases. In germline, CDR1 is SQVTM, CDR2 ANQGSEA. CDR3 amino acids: CSVEGPEGVGELFF. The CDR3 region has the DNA TGCAGCGTTGAGGGTCCAGAAGGTGTCGGGGAGCTGTTTTTT.

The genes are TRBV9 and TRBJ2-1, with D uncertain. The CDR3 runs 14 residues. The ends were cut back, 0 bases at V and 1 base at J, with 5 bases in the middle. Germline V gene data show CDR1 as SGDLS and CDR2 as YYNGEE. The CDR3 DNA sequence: TGTGCCAGCAGCGTAGAAAGGTCCTACAATGAGCAGTTCTTC. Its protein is CASSVERSYNEQFF.

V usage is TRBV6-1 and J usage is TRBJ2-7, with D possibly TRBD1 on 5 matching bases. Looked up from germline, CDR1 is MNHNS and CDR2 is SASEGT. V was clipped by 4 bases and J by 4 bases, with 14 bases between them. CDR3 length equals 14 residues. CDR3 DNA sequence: TGTGCCAGCAGTGCAGGGCCGCTTACTTACGAGCAGTACTTC. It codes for CASSAGPLTYEQYF.

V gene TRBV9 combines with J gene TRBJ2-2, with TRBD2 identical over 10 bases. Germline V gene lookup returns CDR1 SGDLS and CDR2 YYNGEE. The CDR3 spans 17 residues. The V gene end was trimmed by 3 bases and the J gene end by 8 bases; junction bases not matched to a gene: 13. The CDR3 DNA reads TGTGCCAGCAGCGAGACCGGGACTAGCGTCAAGAGTGGGGAGCTGTTTTTT. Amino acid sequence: CASSETGTSVKSGELFF.

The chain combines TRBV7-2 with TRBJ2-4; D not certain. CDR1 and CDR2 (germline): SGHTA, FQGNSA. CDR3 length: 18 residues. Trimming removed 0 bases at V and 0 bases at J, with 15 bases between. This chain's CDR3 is CASSLAPRRFLAKNIQYF. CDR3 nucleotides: TGTGCCAGCAGCTTAGCTCCCCGCAGGTTTCTAGCCAAAAACATTCAGTACTTC.

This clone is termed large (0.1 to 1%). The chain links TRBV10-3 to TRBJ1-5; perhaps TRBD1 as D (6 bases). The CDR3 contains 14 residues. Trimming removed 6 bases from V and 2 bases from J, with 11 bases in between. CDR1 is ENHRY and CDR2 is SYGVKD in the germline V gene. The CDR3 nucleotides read TGTGCCATCAGCCGGGAGGGGGGCAATCAGCCCCAGCATTTT. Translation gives CAISREGGNQPQHF.

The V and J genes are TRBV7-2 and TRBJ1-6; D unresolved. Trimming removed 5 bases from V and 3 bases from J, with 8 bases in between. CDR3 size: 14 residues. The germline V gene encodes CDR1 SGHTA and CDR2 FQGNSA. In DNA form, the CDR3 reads TGTGCCAGCAGCGGCCAAAGCTATAATTCACCCCTCCACTTT. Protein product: CASSGQSYNSPLHF.

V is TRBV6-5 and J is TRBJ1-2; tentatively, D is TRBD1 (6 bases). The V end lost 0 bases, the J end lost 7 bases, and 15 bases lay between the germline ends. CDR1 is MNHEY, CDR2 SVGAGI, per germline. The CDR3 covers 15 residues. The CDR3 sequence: CASSYSERGALGYTF. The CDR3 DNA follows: TGTGCCAGCAGTTACTCCGAGCGGGGGGCACTTGGCTACACCTTC.

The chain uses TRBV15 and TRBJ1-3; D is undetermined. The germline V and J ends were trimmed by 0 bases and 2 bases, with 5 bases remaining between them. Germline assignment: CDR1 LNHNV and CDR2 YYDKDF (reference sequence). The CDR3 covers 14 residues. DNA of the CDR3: TGTGCCACCAGCAGAGACGGGGCTGGAAACACCATATATTTT. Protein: CATSRDGAGNTIYF.

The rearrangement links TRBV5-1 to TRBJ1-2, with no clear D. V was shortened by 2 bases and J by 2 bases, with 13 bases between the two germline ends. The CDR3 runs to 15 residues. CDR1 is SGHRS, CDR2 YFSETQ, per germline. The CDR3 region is CASSLKPDINYGYTF. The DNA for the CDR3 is TGCGCCAGCAGCTTAAAACCGGATATAAACTATGGCTACACCTTC.

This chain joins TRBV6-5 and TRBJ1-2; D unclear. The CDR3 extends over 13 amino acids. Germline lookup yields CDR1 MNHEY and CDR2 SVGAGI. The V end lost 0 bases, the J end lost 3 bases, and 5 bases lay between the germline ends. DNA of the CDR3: TGTGCCAGCAGTTACTCAGGTGACTATGGCTACACCTTC. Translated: CASSYSGDYGYTF.